These 25 T cell receptor beta chains were all obtained from the same sample, sequenced in a study of tumor-infiltrating lymphocytes in glioblastoma multiforme. Multiple V-beta primers and a C-beta primer amplified TCRB from RNA. From the multiplex PCR reads, TCRdb called clonotypes with MiXCR, one entry per CDR3 protein. This sample has about 13,000 distinct CDR3 sequences, with approximately 70% found just once. Material: brain tumor tissue. These receptors all come from a male donor with glioblastoma.

This clonotype has a handful of counts. A read error is likely, as this CDR3 ends without the conserved phenylalanine or tryptophan. The chain carries TRBV12-3 or TRBV12-4 and TRBJ1-1, with 7 bases lining up with TRBD1. The trim removed 1 base at V and 8 bases at J, leaving 4 bases unmatched. The CDR3 totals 13 residues. CDR3 in DNA: TGTGCCAGCAGTTTAGAGGGGGCTGGAGAAGCTTTCCTT. Amino acids: CASSLEGAGEAFL.

About this clonotype itself: An end of the junction differs from the germline gene, which may be a read error. The CDR3 protein is CCASRPGLAGMNERFF. CDR3 bases: TGCTGTGCTAGTCGACCTGGACTAGCGGGAATGAATGAGCGGTTCTTC. The chain recombines TRBV20-1 with TRBJ2-1, with 12 positions matching TRBD2. The V gene's germline CDR1 is DFQATT and CDR2 SNEGSKA (reference sequence). CDR3 size: 16 residues.

As concerns this clonotype: It is likely a read error, because the conserved phenylalanine at the end of the CDR3 is missing. The genes are TRBV29-1 and TRBJ1-4; no reliable D call. The germline CDR1 and CDR2 sequences are SQVTM and ANQGSEA. Trimming left V 4 bases short and J 4 bases short, with 13 bases between. The CDR3 runs 14 residues. The CDR3 loop reads CSVVMTGVNEKLFL. The CDR3 bases are TGCAGCGTTGTAATGACTGGCGTTAATGAAAAACTGTTTTTG.

With respect to this clonotype: The conserved phenylalanine or tryptophan is not found at the CDR3 terminus, so this likely reflects a read error. The chain carries TRBV20-1 and TRBJ2-7; D uncertain. The CDR3 sequence is 14 residues long. Germline assignment: CDR1 DFQATT and CDR2 SNEGSKA (reference sequence). The CDR3 nucleotides are TGCAGTGCCTCTCGTGATAGCATCTCCTACGTGCAGTACTTA. Translation gives CSASRDSISYVQYL.

The J gene is TRBJ2-7, the V gene TRBV6-6; D not certain. The CDR3 covers 13 residues. Germline assignment: CDR1 MNHNY and CDR2 SVGAGI (reference sequence). V gave up 8 bases and J gave up 2 bases, with 13 bases separating them. The CDR3: CASLEQAAYEQYF. The CDR3 DNA is TGTGCCAGCCTGGAGCAGGCCGCCTACGAGCAGTACTTC.

Details on this clonotype: The conserved phenylalanine or tryptophan is not found at the CDR3 terminus, so this likely reflects a read error. The chain carries TRBV12-5 and TRBJ2-3; the D gene is possibly TRBD1 (6 bases). Germline V gene data show CDR1 as LGHNT and CDR2 as FRNRAP. V gave up 1 base and J gave up 4 bases, with 12 bases separating them. The CDR3 length is 15 residues. CDR3 protein: CASGLGTEVADTQYY. The DNA of the CDR3 is TGTGCTAGTGGTTTGGGGACAGAGGTAGCAGATACGCAGTATTAT.

This chain links TRBV4-1 with TRBJ2-7; TRBD2 might be the D (5 bases). The CDR3 has 15 residues. CDR1 is MGHRA and CDR2 is YSYEKL in the germline V gene. V lost 1 base and J 5 bases, leaving 15 bases between the germline ends. CDR3 coding DNA: TGCGCCAGCAGCCAAGCGGTCGGGAATTTCCACGAGCAGTACTTC. It translates to CASSQAVGNFHEQYF.

This clonotype was picked up a small number of times. The rearrangement joins TRBV18 to TRBJ1-4; D is undetermined. V was trimmed by 0 bases and J by 5 bases, leaving 7 bases between them. Germline assignment: CDR1 KGHSH and CDR2 LQKENI. This CDR3 spans 14 amino acids. The CDR3: CASSPPSQNEKLFF. In DNA, the CDR3 is TGTGCCAGCTCACCACCGAGTCAGAATGAAAAACTGTTTTTT. Full variable domain (rest looked up from reference TRBV18 and TRBJ1-4): NAGVMQNPRHLVRRRGQEARLRCSPMKGHSHVYWYRQLPEEGLKFMVYLQKENIIDESGMPKERFSAEFPKEGPSILRIQQVVRGDSAAYFCASSPPSQNEKLFFGSGTQLSVL.

The CDR3 bases are TGCAGTGCTAATGTCGGGACTAGTTTTGAGCAGTTCTTC. Protein product: CSANVGTSFEQFF. The gene calls are TRBV20-1 and TRBJ2-1, with 8 bases lining up with TRBD2. V dropped 4 bases and J dropped 9; count of bases not matched to a gene: 8. The CDR3 runs 13 residues. The V gene's germline CDR1 is DFQATT and CDR2 SNEGSKA (reference sequence).

Points on this clonotype: The conserved closing phenylalanine or tryptophan is absent in this CDR3, likely reflecting a read error. The rearrangement joins TRBV20-1 to TRBJ2-5; D assignment may be TRBD1 or TRBD2 (5 bases each). The germline V gene encodes CDR1 DFQATT and CDR2 SNEGSKA (reference sequence). This CDR3 contains 15 residues. The DNA for the CDR3 is TGCAGTGCTAGAGATTTGGGACCAGCGGAAGAGGCCCAGTACTTA. Translating gives CSARDLGPAEEAQYL.

The chain links TRBV6-2 or TRBV6-3 to TRBJ1-2; D unclear. The CDR3 has 14 amino acids. Trimming cost V 0 bases and J 5 bases, with 10 bases left between them. Germline lookup yields CDR1 MNHEY and CDR2 SVGEGT. The CDR3 sequence: CASSYSTSGYGYTF. CDR3 nucleotides: TGTGCCAGCAGTTACTCGACTTCTGGGTATGGCTACACCTTC.

Notes on this clonotype: In this CDR3 the conserved last residue, phenylalanine or tryptophan, is missing, so a read error is likely. This chain links TRBV11-3 with TRBJ2-1; no firm D call. The CDR3 is 13 residues long. CDR1 and CDR2 from the germline V gene are SGHNT and YENEEA. Between the trimmed V and J ends, which lost 3 bases and 3 bases, there was a span of 6 bases. This chain's CDR3 is CASSFNSYNEQFL. CDR3 sequence (DNA): TGTGCCAGCAGCTTTAATAGCTACAATGAGCAGTTCTTA.

The chain couples TRBV6-6 to TRBJ1-5; D might be TRBD1 (5 bases). V lost 6 bases to trimming and J lost 1 base, with 19 bases between them. The CDR3 loop spans 17 amino acids. Germline V gene lookup returns CDR1 MNHNY and CDR2 SVGAGI (reference sequence). The CDR3 protein is CASRPYLDGGSNQPQHF. In DNA, the CDR3 is TGTGCCAGCAGGCCGTATCTGGACGGGGGAAGCAATCAGCCCCAGCATTTT.

By share, this clonotype counts as medium-sized. The CDR3 nucleotides read TGCAGTGCTTCTATACAGGGTAGCAGGTACGAGCAGTACTTC. Amino acid sequence: CSASIQGSRYEQYF. V gene TRBV20-1 combines with J gene TRBJ2-7; maybe TRBD1 (6 bases). Germline-derived CDR1 and CDR2 are DFQATT and SNEGSKA (reference sequence). V lost 5 bases to trimming and J lost 4 bases, with 18 bases between them. CDR3 length: 14 amino acids.

The rearrangement links TRBV20-1 to TRBJ2-5, with 7 nucleotides matching TRBD1. V trimming: 8 bases; J trimming: 9 bases; junction bases outside the gene matches: 15. Germline CDR1 and CDR2: DFQATT and SNEGSKA (reference sequence). This CDR3 region has 13 residues. The CDR3 reads CSSTTGLLRAQYF. The DNA for the CDR3 is TGCAGTTCGACGACAGGGCTCCTTAGGGCCCAGTACTTC.

This CDR3 is CASSNTDTQYF. The CDR3 DNA follows: TGTGCCAGCAGTAACACAGATACGCAGTATTTT. The rearrangement uses TRBV12-3 or TRBV12-4 and TRBJ2-3; no firm D call. The CDR3 is made up of 11 amino acids. V lost 5 bases, J lost 2 bases, and 2 bases lay in between.

The V call is TRBV11-2, the J call TRBJ1-1; D is unclear. CDR3 length equals 15 residues. Per the germline V gene, CDR1 is SGHAT and CDR2 is FQNNGV. Trimming removed 10 bases at V and 3 bases at J, with 21 bases between. DNA for the CDR3: TGTGCCATCGAACGCTGGCGAGGCGGAGACACTGAAGCTTTCTTT. Translation: CAIERWRGGDTEAFF.

On this clonotype: A junction boundary mismatches the germline segment, possibly from a read error. The rearrangement uses TRBV20-1 and TRBJ2-1; D is ambiguous. The CDR3 spans 16 residues. Per the germline V gene, CDR1 is DFQATT and CDR2 is SNEGSKA (reference sequence). The CDR3 coding sequence is TGCAATGCTAGAGATCCAGCCGCGGAGCCCTACAATGAGCAGTTCTTC. Translated, it gives CNARDPAAEPYNEQFF.

This clonotype was counted a few times. The genes are TRBV2 and TRBJ2-7; D is ambiguous. The CDR3 loop spans 16 amino acids. From germline, CDR1 is SNHLY and CDR2 FYNNEI. V was clipped by 0 bases and J by 1 base, with 13 bases between them. CDR3 coding DNA: TGTGCCAGCAGTGAAGCGGCCAGCGACCTATCCTACGAGCAGTACTTC. As protein: CASSEAASDLSYEQYF.

Concerning this clonotype: The missing conserved phenylalanine or tryptophan at the end of this CDR3 makes a read error likely. This rearrangement joins TRBV20-1 to TRBJ2-5, with 11 bases matching TRBD2. This CDR3 has 15 residues. The germline V gene has CDR1 DFQATT and CDR2 SNEGSKA (reference sequence). The CDR3 reads CNARDLGLAEETQYL. The CDR3 DNA follows: TGCAATGCTAGAGATCTGGGACTAGCGGAAGAGACCCAGTACCTC.

Worth noting for this clonotype: An end of the junction does not agree with germline; a read error may underlie this. The chain joins TRBV11-2 to TRBJ2-2, with 11 bases aligning to TRBD2. CDR1 and CDR2 from the germline V gene are SGHAT and FQNNGV. The CDR3 is made up of 16 amino acids. CDR3 protein: CASIGLAGIDTGELLF. As DNA, the CDR3 is TGTGCCAGCATCGGACTAGCGGGCATAGACACCGGGGAGTTGCTTTTT.

A note on this clonotype: The CDR3 carries no conserved terminal phenylalanine or tryptophan, so it likely arises from a read error. It is unclear where the CDR3 begins or ends on the DNA, so no DNA is shown, and the CDR3 is as TCRdb lists it. The chain combines TRBV11-2 with TRBJ2-1; TRBD1, the D gene given by the table, was not confirmed from the DNA. Germline V gene sequence: CDR1 SGHAT, CDR2 FQNNGV. The CDR3 sequence runs 13 residues, both termini included. CDR3 sequence reads: CASSLDRGNEHFM.

This rearrangement joins TRBV20-1 to TRBJ2-4, with 9 positions matching TRBD1. Germline CDR1 reads DFQATT; CDR2 reads SNEGSKA (reference sequence). The CDR3 sequence is 15 residues long. Germline trimming cut 5 bases from V and 1 base from J; bases unmatched to any gene: 6. The CDR3 DNA is TGCAGTGCTTTAGACAGGGGGAAGGCCAAAAACATTCAGTACTTC. Its translation is CSALDRGKAKNIQYF.

The chain links TRBV6-2 or TRBV6-3 to TRBJ2-4, with D unresolved. The CDR3 length is 10 residues. Germline CDR1 and CDR2: MNHEY and SVGEGT. V was clipped by 8 bases and J by 6 bases, with 5 bases between them. CDR3 loop: CASGRNIQYF. CDR3 coding DNA: TGTGCCAGCGGTAGAAACATTCAGTACTTC.

The rearrangement links TRBV11-2 to TRBJ1-1, with D tentatively TRBD1 (6 bases). V lost 0 bases to trimming and J lost 5 bases, with 10 bases between them. Germline CDR1 and CDR2: SGHAT and FQNNGV. The CDR3 is 14 residues long. CDR3 in DNA: TGTGCCAGCAGCTTAGATATAGGGGGGACTGAAGCTTTCTTT. As protein: CASSLDIGGTEAFF.